One sample yielded the 30 T cell receptor beta chains listed below, sequenced in a study of shared clonotypes between healthy human individuals. Sequencing used immunoSEQ multiplex PCR; TCRdb keeps in-frame clones, though not all of them. The sample shows approximately 700,000 clones, roughly 73% of them seen only once. Sequenced material: memory CD4+ T cells sorted from blood. Subset defined: CD45RA-negative fraction. Receptors originate from a woman aged 25 to 39 in good health.

The rearrangement joins TRBV20-1 to TRBJ1-1; perhaps TRBD1 as D (5 bases). From germline, CDR1 is DFQATT and CDR2 SNEGSKA (reference sequence). V was clipped by 3 bases and J by 11 bases, with 13 bases between them. The CDR3 has 11 amino acids. The DNA for the CDR3 is TGCAGTGCTAGGGGGGGAGCAGCGGCTTTCTTT. Its protein product is CSARGGAAAFF.

The CDR3 DNA reads as TGTGCCAGCAGCTTCTCGGGTGGGGGGCCTGGAAACACCATATATTTT. It encodes CASSFSGGGPGNTIYF. The chain is built from TRBV7-2 and TRBJ1-3; possible D gene TRBD1, 6 bases. V was clipped by 3 bases and J by 2 bases, with 14 bases between them. CDR1 is SGHTA and CDR2 is FQGNSA in the germline V gene. This CDR3 is built from 16 residues.

The CDR3 region is CASSTGQEYTEAFF. As DNA, the CDR3 is TGTGCCAGCAGCACCGGACAGGAGTACACTGAAGCTTTCTTT. The rearrangement joins TRBV27 to TRBJ1-1; the match to TRBD1 covers 7 bases. There are 14 residues in the CDR3. Germline-derived CDR1 and CDR2 are MNHEY and SMNVEV (reference sequence). Germline trimming cut 6 bases from V and 3 bases from J; bases unmatched to any gene: 7.

Ten or more counts support this clone. V and J are TRBV28 and TRBJ2-3; D may match TRBD1 or TRBD2 (5 bases each). The germline V gene has CDR1 MDHEN and CDR2 SYDVKM. V gave up 6 bases and J gave up 2 bases, with 15 bases separating them. The CDR3 sequence is 15 residues long. CDR3 sequence: CASSLGVGATDTQYF. The CDR3, as DNA: TGTGCCAGCAGCTTAGGGGTCGGGGCCACAGATACGCAGTATTTT.

J is TRBJ2-7 and V is TRBV6-1; TRBD1 matches 7 bases. The CDR3 sequence is 12 residues long. The V gene's germline CDR1 is MNHNS and CDR2 SASEGT. With 5 bases clipped from V and 7 bases from J, the junction kept 5 bases outside the gene matches. CDR3: CASSTTGREQYF. Here the CDR3 DNA reads TGTGCCAGCAGTACGACAGGGCGGGAGCAGTACTTC.

This clone was picked up a small number of times. The chain has TRBV4-1 and TRBJ2-2; 7 bases fit TRBD2. Germline assignment: CDR1 MGHRA and CDR2 YSYEKL. Unmatched junction bases numbered 9, after V lost 0 bases and J lost 2 bases. There are 18 residues in the CDR3. CDR3 DNA sequence: TGCGCCAGCAGCCAAGATCTGACTCCGGGACTAAACACCGGGGAGCTGTTTTTT. Translated, it gives CASSQDLTPGLNTGELFF.

The chain recombines TRBV30 with TRBJ2-7; D call uncertain. V lost 2 bases, J lost 3 bases, and 17 bases lay in between. The CDR3 loop spans 15 amino acids. Germline-derived CDR1 and CDR2 are GTSNPN and SVGIG (reference sequence). This CDR3 reads CAWSRISDPRYEQYF. In DNA, the CDR3 is TGTGCCTGGAGTAGGATTTCAGACCCCCGCTACGAGCAGTACTTC. Full variable domain (rest looked up from reference TRBV30 and TRBJ2-7): SQTIHQWPATLVQPVGSPLSLECTVEGTSNPNLYWYRQAAGRGLQLLFYSVGIGQISSEVPQNLSASRPQDRQFILSSKKLLLSDSGFYLCAWSRISDPRYEQYFGPGTRLTVT.

The chain links TRBV7-2 to TRBJ1-1; 7 bases line up with TRBD1. Germline loops: CDR1 SGHTA, CDR2 FQGNSA. The CDR3 sequence is 17 residues long. The J segment lost 1 base and the V segment lost 5 bases, leaving 13 bases of the junction unmatched. The CDR3 region has the DNA TGTGCCAGCAGCCCCCGAGATCGAGGGGGCCCGAACACTGAAGCTTTCTTT. Its translation: CASSPRDRGGPNTEAFF.

The chain employs TRBV27 and TRBJ2-7, with D perhaps TRBD2 (5 bases). The V and J ends lost 1 base and 6 bases respectively, with 13 bases between them. The germline V gene has CDR1 MNHEY and CDR2 SMNVEV (reference sequence). The CDR3 runs 14 residues. The CDR3 loop is CASSLYTSAGEQYF. The CDR3 nucleotides read TGTGCCAGCAGTTTATACACCTCTGCGGGCGAGCAGTACTTC.

This chain connects TRBV5-4 to TRBJ1-1; D perhaps matches TRBD1 (5 bases). Trimming removed 3 bases at V and 1 base at J, with 13 bases between. The CDR3 loop spans 15 amino acids. Germline V gives CDR1 SGHNT, CDR2 YYREEE (reference sequence). Here the CDR3 DNA reads TGTGCCAGCAGCTCCTGGGCCCAGGGGAACACTGAAGCTTTCTTT. Its translation is CASSSWAQGNTEAFF.

The V gene is TRBV11-2, the J gene TRBJ2-2; TRBD2 aligns across 10 bases. With 4 bases clipped from V and 6 bases from J, the junction kept 8 bases outside the gene matches. The CDR3 totals 16 residues. From germline, CDR1 is SGHAT and CDR2 FQNNGV. The CDR3 DNA sequence: TGTGCCAGCAGCTCGAACTCTGGACTAGCGGCCGGGGAGCTGTTTTTT. Residues: CASSSNSGLAAGELFF.

The chain couples TRBV25-1 to TRBJ2-1; D perhaps matches TRBD1 (5 bases). Looked up from germline, CDR1 is MGHDK and CDR2 is SYGVNS. This CDR3 comprises 12 residues. The V end was cut by 1 base, the J end by 9 bases, with 7 bases between. The CDR3 loop reads CASSELGAEQFF. The CDR3 DNA reads as TGTGCCAGCAGTGAATTAGGGGCTGAGCAGTTCTTC.

This rearrangement joins TRBV28 to TRBJ2-6; D is uncertain. Germline lookup yields CDR1 MDHEN and CDR2 SYDVKM. The CDR3 covers 16 residues. The V gene lost 1 base and the J gene lost 0 bases, with 7 bases spanning the gap. The CDR3 protein is CASSLSMGSGANVLTF. CDR3 bases: TGTGCCAGCAGTTTATCTATGGGCTCTGGGGCCAACGTCCTGACTTTC.

The genes are TRBV19 and TRBJ2-1; 10 bases match TRBD2. V shed 4 bases, J shed 5 bases, and the junction held 5 bases outside the gene matches. The CDR3 length is 15 residues. Germline CDR1 reads LNHDA; CDR2 reads SQIVND (reference sequence). The CDR3: CASSTIAGGHNEQFF. In DNA form, the CDR3 reads TGTGCCAGTAGTACAATAGCGGGAGGCCACAATGAGCAGTTCTTC.

The chain carries TRBV11-2 and TRBJ2-5; D is undetermined. The DNA end lines up better with TRBJ2-7; the J call may be wrong. This CDR3 region has 11 residues. Germline V gives CDR1 SGHAT, CDR2 FQNNGV. CDR3 protein: CASSFSSEQYF. In DNA, the CDR3 is TGTGCCAGCAGCTTTAGTTCCGAGCAGTACTTC.

The chain is built from TRBV28 and TRBJ1-5; TRBD1 is a possible D gene (5 bases). Per the germline V gene, CDR1 is MDHEN and CDR2 is SYDVKM. Trimming took off 8 bases at V and 2 bases at J, with 16 bases between the two ends. The CDR3 totals 15 residues. CDR3 region: CASLGAGGGNQPQHF. CDR3 DNA: TGTGCCAGCCTCGGAGCGGGAGGGGGCAATCAGCCCCAGCATTTT.

This clone occurred once. The rearrangement uses TRBV6-5 and TRBJ1-2, with D hard to call. V was shortened by 6 bases and J by 4 bases, with 6 bases between the two germline ends. The CDR3 consists of 11 residues. The germline CDR1 and CDR2 sequences are MNHEY and SVGAGI. CDR3 bases: TGTGCCAGCAGCGAATTCTATGGCTACACCTTC. It encodes CASSEFYGYTF.

This chain links TRBV11-3 with TRBJ1-1; D gene ambiguous. This CDR3 region has 16 residues. From germline, CDR1 is SGHNT and CDR2 YENEEA. The germline V and J ends were trimmed by 5 bases and 0 bases, with 16 bases remaining between them. CDR3 loop: CASSPGEGNMNTEAFF. In DNA, the CDR3 is TGTGCCAGCAGCCCCGGGGAAGGGAATATGAACACTGAAGCTTTCTTT.

This chain joins TRBV19 and TRBJ2-1; 8 bases fit TRBD2. The CDR3 extends over 16 amino acids. Germline V gene sequence: CDR1 LNHDA, CDR2 SQIVND (reference sequence). V shed 4 bases, J shed 0 bases, and the junction held 5 bases outside the gene matches. The CDR3 bases are TGTGCCAGTAGTACCCGACGGGGGGGCTCCTACAATGAGCAGTTCTTC. Its translation is CASSTRRGGSYNEQFF. Looking up the rest from reference TRBV19 and TRBJ2-1 gives the full variable domain: DGGITQSPKYLFRKEGQNVTLSCEQNLNHDAMYWYRQDPGQGLRLIYYSQIVNDFQKGDIAEGYSVSREKKESFPLTVTSAQKNPTAFYLCASSTRRGGSYNEQFFGPGTRLTVL.

This chain uses TRBV28 with TRBJ1-2; D is ambiguous. V was cut by 3 bases and J by 8 bases, with 10 bases left in between. CDR3 length: 12 amino acids. CDR1 and CDR2 (germline): MDHEN, SYDVKM. The CDR3 reads CASSLPRGGYTF. The CDR3 nucleotides read TGTGCCAGCAGTTTGCCAAGAGGCGGCTACACCTTC.

This chain uses TRBV10-1 with TRBJ2-3, with 8 bases fitting TRBD1. CDR3 length: 15 residues. Per the germline V gene, CDR1 is WNHNN and CDR2 is SYGVQD (reference sequence). Trimming took 6 bases from V and 1 from J; bases not matched to a gene: 6. In DNA form, the CDR3 reads TGCGCCAGCAGCTTCGGACAGGGCCGCACAGATACGCAGTATTTT. It encodes CASSFGQGRTDTQYF.

The CDR3 sequence: CASSSTGTGVYVGYTF. The DNA of the CDR3 is TGCGCCAGCAGCTCAACCGGGACAGGGGTCTATGTTGGCTACACCTTC. V gene TRBV5-1 combines with J gene TRBJ1-2; 10 bases map to TRBD1. The CDR3 is made up of 16 amino acids. With 3 bases clipped from V and 7 bases from J, the junction kept 12 bases outside the gene matches. CDR1 is SGHRS and CDR2 is YFSETQ in the germline V gene.

This clone was counted only a few times. This chain connects TRBV7-9 to TRBJ2-5, with a weak D call TRBD1 (5 bases). With the DNA end fitting TRBJ2-7 better, the J assignment may be wrong. This CDR3 region has 14 residues. CDR1 and CDR2 (germline): SEHNR, FQNEAQ (reference sequence). In nucleotides, the CDR3 is TGTGCCAGCAGCTCGGCTGGGGCGGCCTACGAGCAGTACTTC. It specifies CASSSAGAAYEQYF.

The chain combines TRBV5-1 with TRBJ2-7; D not certain. Looked up from germline, CDR1 is SGHRS and CDR2 is YFSETQ. This CDR3 has 15 amino acids. The ends were cut back, 4 bases at V and 0 bases at J, with 14 bases in the middle. In DNA, the CDR3 is TGCGCCAGCAGCCGGGCAGACACCCACTCCTACGAGCAGTACTTC. It encodes CASSRADTHSYEQYF.

The chain joins TRBV15 to TRBJ2-7; D not certain. The length of the CDR3 is 13 residues. Trimming pared 0 bases from V and 1 base from J, leaving 4 bases between. Germline V gene lookup returns CDR1 LNHNV and CDR2 YYDKDF (reference sequence). CDR3 residues: CATSRDESYEQYF. CDR3 nucleotides: TGTGCCACCAGCAGAGATGAATCCTACGAGCAGTACTTC.

The V gene is TRBV7-7, the J gene TRBJ2-1; D unclear. V shed 1 base and J shed 5 bases, with 6 bases lying between them. Per germline, CDR1 SSHAT and CDR2 FNYEAQ (reference sequence). The CDR3 consists of 13 residues. The chain's CDR3 is CASSLGQDNEQFF. CDR3 bases: TGTGCCAGCAGCTTAGGGCAGGACAATGAGCAGTTCTTC.

A note on this clone: This same CDR3 is encoded by further DNA sequences in the sample. The chain employs TRBV5-1 and TRBJ2-1; tentative D call: TRBD2 (6 bases). Between the trimmed V and J ends, which lost 4 bases and 7 bases, there was a span of 12 bases. CDR3 length equals 13 residues. Germline V gene sequence: CDR1 SGHRS, CDR2 YFSETQ. The CDR3: CASSTGTLNEQFF. The CDR3 DNA sequence: TGCGCCAGCAGCACCGGGACTCTTAATGAGCAGTTCTTC.

This clone has more than one count but fewer than ten. This rearrangement joins TRBV27 to TRBJ1-5; unclear D gene. Trimming pared 5 bases from V and 0 bases from J, leaving 14 bases between. The germline V gene encodes CDR1 MNHEY and CDR2 SMNVEV (reference sequence). The CDR3 extends over 16 amino acids. Here the CDR3 reads CASSPRRPASNQPQHF. In DNA form, the CDR3 reads TGTGCCAGCAGTCCTCGTAGACCGGCTAGCAATCAGCCCCAGCATTTT.

The chain is built from TRBV5-4 and TRBJ2-5; 9 positions agree with TRBD2. CDR3 length: 15 residues. Germline CDR1 reads SGHNT; CDR2 reads YYREEE (reference sequence). Trimming removed 2 bases from V and 5 bases from J; junction bases left unmatched: 7. The CDR3 DNA reads TGTGCCAGCAGCTTAAGAGCGGGAGGAGGGGAGACCCAGTACTTC. It specifies CASSLRAGGGETQYF.

Points on this clone: The same CDR3 can be traced to other DNA sequences in this sample. The CDR3 DNA is TGTGCCAGCAGCCGGGACAGGGGCTACGAGCAGTACTTC. Translating gives CASSRDRGYEQYF. The V call is TRBV7-2, the J call TRBJ2-7, with 10 nucleotides matching TRBD1. The CDR3 runs to 13 residues. V lost 5 bases, J lost 3 bases, and 1 base stayed unmatched. CDR1 SGHTA and CDR2 FQGNSA come from the germline V gene. The variable domain in full, completed from reference TRBV7-2 and TRBJ2-7, reads GAGVSQSPSNKVTEKGKDVELRCDPISGHTALYWYRQSLGQGLEFLIYFQGNSAPDKSGLPSDRFSAERTGGSVSTLTIQRTQQEDSAVYLCASSRDRGYEQYFGPGTRLTVT.